The sequence of this T cell receptor beta chain was determined in a study of human T cells and chemical hapten exposure. V lost 3 bases, J lost 0 bases, and 12 bases lay in between. Germline V lookup: CDR1 GTSNPN, CDR2 SVGIG (reference sequence). The CDR3 is 14 residues long. Many counts were recorded for this clonotype. Each CDR3 protein is one row after TCRdb ran MiXCR on the RACE reads. The sample gives 95,000 to 150,000 distinct CDR3 sequences, less than 15% of which show up once; approximately 3% is in the top ten. Indicated time point: pre-sensitization, week 0. Treatment meaning: therapeutic diphenylcyclopropenone sensitization with weekly scalp DPC.

This chain uses TRBV30 with TRBJ2-7, with D possibly TRBD2 on 6 matching bases. The sequencing here drew on whole blood, taken in connection with sensitization to the hapten diphenylcyclopropenone (DPC). The receptor's source is a woman aged 18-29 years with alopecia areata. Some clones in this sample may be carry-over from other donors' samples. CDR3 amino acids: CAWRPGDSSYEQYF. The CDR3 DNA sequence: TGTGCCTGGAGGCCGGGAGACAGCTCCTACGAGCAGTACTTC. The variable domain in full, with the rest retrieved from reference TRBV30 and TRBJ2-7, is SQTIHQWPATLVQPVGSPLSLECTVEGTSNPNLYWYRQAAGRGLQLLFYSVGIGQISSEVPQNLSASRPQDRQFILSSKKLLLSDSGFYLCAWRPGDSSYEQYFGPGTRLTVT.